This entry concerns a single TCR beta chain. The antigen remains undetermined. This sample is part of a study of T cells in Graves' hyperthyroidism and ophthalmopathy. The CDR3 runs to 18 residues. V lost 0 bases to trimming and J lost 7 bases; unmatched junction nucleotides: 14. The germline gives CDR1 MNHNS, CDR2 SASEGT. RNA transcripts provided the source from which TCR beta CDR3 regions were amplified. Researchers ran a first-round RT-PCR on the TCR CDR3 using the HTBI primer set. MiXCR, applied by TCRdb to the multiplex PCR reads, yields one record per CDR3 protein. The profile shows 500,000 to 550,000 distinct CDR3 sequences, around 21% of them singletons. Notes on the study in general: In blood, most of the thyroid clonotypes expanded above 0.001 were also present.

Lactation, pregnancy, other autoimmune disease or uncontrolled infection excluded patients. Fresh peripheral blood, about 9.9 ml, yielded the PBMCs. This chain joins TRBV6-1 and TRBJ1-4; 7 nucleotides match TRBD1. Sequences were obtained from blood. The sequence was collected from a man between 18 and 29 years old with Graves' hyperthyroidism. In DNA form, the CDR3 reads TGTGCCAGCAGTGAAGCGTCCTTTTTTGACAGGGAAGGTGAAAAACTGTTTTTT. Translation gives CASSEASFFDREGEKLFF.